The 23 T cell receptor beta chains reported below all come from one sample, sequenced in a study of post-analysis software for immune sequencing data. Tagging with unique molecular identifiers was a feature of the TCR beta cDNA libraries. MiXCR was run by TCRdb on the PCR reads, yielding one entry per CDR3 protein. Here the sample spans under 900,000 distinct CDR3 sequences, roughly 50% being singletons. What these receptors recognize is not known. General study findings and limits: The study found TRBV5-6, TRBV5-1 and TRBV20-1 among about five TRBV segments more frequent in patients than controls.

Specimen: blood. The receptors shown here come from a girl aged 5-17 years with multiple sclerosis.

This clonotype was counted a few times. The chain joins TRBV7-3 to TRBJ2-1; 11 bases are shared with TRBD2. The germline V gene encodes CDR1 SGHTA and CDR2 FQGTGA. This CDR3 contains 19 residues. J was trimmed by 3 bases and V by 1 base; bases with no gene match: 11. The CDR3 sequence: CASSLMGVIAGGLYNEQFF. Written as DNA, the CDR3 is TGTGCCAGCAGCTTAATGGGGGTAATAGCGGGGGGGCTCTACAATGAGCAGTTCTTC.

This clonotype was counted between two and nine times. The rearrangement uses TRBV5-1 and TRBJ2-1; TRBD2 is a possible D gene (5 bases). Trimming left V 4 bases short and J 8 bases short, with 13 bases between. The V gene's germline CDR1 is SGHRS and CDR2 YFSETQ. CDR3 size: 13 residues. The chain's CDR3 is CASSPGIVDEQFF. The CDR3 DNA reads TGCGCCAGCAGCCCCGGGATAGTGGATGAGCAGTTCTTC.

The chain is built from TRBV3-1 and TRBJ1-5; D not certain. V lost 1 base and J 2 bases, leaving 6 bases between the germline ends. The CDR3 length is 14 residues. Germline values: CDR1 LGHDT, CDR2 YNNKEL (reference sequence). The CDR3: CASSQGHRNQPQHF. The CDR3 bases are TGTGCCAGCAGCCAAGGACATCGCAATCAGCCCCAGCATTTT.

The chain is built from TRBV5-1 and TRBJ2-2; no firm D call. CDR3 size: 12 residues. V gave up 5 bases and J gave up 7 bases, with 9 bases separating them. Germline CDR1 is SGHRS and CDR2 is YFSETQ. The CDR3 nucleotides are TGCGCCAGCAGGGCCGGGCTCGGGGAGCTGTTTTTT. It is translated as CASRAGLGELFF.

This clonotype was counted a few times. CDR3 in amino acids: CASSQRQGLGANVLTF. DNA for the CDR3: TGTGCCAGCAGTCAGAGACAGGGGCTAGGGGCCAACGTCCTGACTTTC. V is TRBV6-1 and J is TRBJ2-6, with 8 positions matching TRBD1. Trimming removed 5 bases from V and 4 bases from J; junction bases left unmatched: 7. The CDR3 spans 16 residues. CDR1 and CDR2 (germline): MNHNS, SASEGT.

J is TRBJ1-2 and V is TRBV20-1, with D perhaps TRBD1 (6 bases). The V gene lost 6 bases and the J gene lost 6 bases, with 20 bases spanning the gap. Germline CDR1 DFQATT, CDR2 SNEGSKA (reference sequence). The CDR3 totals 14 residues. The CDR3 protein is CSARNSRGPDGYTF. For the CDR3, the DNA is TGCAGTGCCAGAAACAGCAGGGGCCCGGATGGCTACACCTTC.

The chain links TRBV29-1 to TRBJ1-1, with 10 nucleotides matching TRBD1. This CDR3 contains 16 residues. The J segment lost 6 bases and the V segment lost 1 base, leaving 11 bases of the junction unmatched. Looked up from germline, CDR1 is SQVTM and CDR2 is ANQGSEA. The CDR3 nucleotides read TGCAGCGTTGAAGGGGGGATCAGGACAGGGGGAGCTGAAGCTTTCTTT. Amino acids: CSVEGGIRTGGAEAFF. Full variable domain (rest looked up from reference TRBV29-1 and TRBJ1-1): SAVISQKPSRDICQRGTSLTIQCQVDSQVTMMFWYRQQPGQSLTLIATANQGSEATYESGFVIDKFPISRPNLTFSTLTVSNMSPEDSSIYLCSVEGGIRTGGAEAFFGQGTRLTVV.

The sample holds a few counts of this clonotype. The V gene is TRBV11-2, the J gene TRBJ2-7; weak D call: TRBD1 (6 bases). Germline CDR1 and CDR2: SGHAT and FQNNGV. CDR3 size: 13 residues. V lost 6 bases and J lost 5, with 14 bases in between. The CDR3 DNA reads as TGTGCCAGCAGATTAACAGGGTTCCACGAGCAGTACTTC. Its protein is CASRLTGFHEQYF.

J is TRBJ2-7 and V is TRBV20-1, with no clear D. CDR3 length equals 12 residues. V lost 8 bases and J lost 6, with 17 bases in between. The germline CDR1 and CDR2 sequences are DFQATT and SNEGSKA (reference sequence). The CDR3 DNA sequence: TGCAGTCCCTCTAGGTCCGACGGCGAGCAGTACTTC. This codes for CSPSRSDGEQYF.

The genes are TRBV6-5 and TRBJ2-4; possibly TRBD2 for D (5 bases). The J call may be in error: the DNA end matches TRBJ2-7 better. CDR1 MNHEY and CDR2 SVGAGI come from the germline V gene. The CDR3 has 14 residues. CDR3 sequence (DNA): TGTGCCAGCAGCTACGACGGACTTGCTGTCGAGCAGTACTTC. This translates into CASSYDGLAVEQYF.

The chain uses TRBV20-1 and TRBJ2-4; 8 nucleotides agree with TRBD2. CDR1 is DFQATT and CDR2 is SNEGSKA in the germline V gene (reference sequence). Unmatched junction bases numbered 12, after V lost 5 bases and J lost 0 bases. The CDR3 runs 17 residues. Here the CDR3 reads CSAVERERGLAKNIQYF. The CDR3 coding sequence is TGCAGTGCTGTCGAGCGGGAGCGTGGGTTAGCCAAAAACATTCAGTACTTC.

This clonotype was seen just once. The CDR3 here is CASSSKTGTGVGYTF. DNA for the CDR3: TGCGCCAGCAGCTCGAAAACCGGGACAGGGGTTGGCTACACCTTC. The chain carries TRBV5-1 and TRBJ1-2; 10 bases fit TRBD1. Germline V lookup: CDR1 SGHRS, CDR2 YFSETQ. The V segment lost 3 bases and the J segment 7 bases; nucleotides outside the gene matches: 9. CDR3 size: 15 residues.

This clonotype was observed a handful of times. The CDR3 DNA reads as TGTGCCAGCAGGACGAGCGGGAGTGATGGTGAGCAGTTCTTC. Translating it yields CASRTSGSDGEQFF. The chain uses TRBV12-3 or TRBV12-4 and TRBJ2-1, with 8 positions matching TRBD2. The CDR3 length is 14 residues. The J segment lost 9 bases and the V segment lost 6 bases, leaving 10 bases of the junction unmatched.

This sequence joins TRBV10-1 and TRBJ2-7; D unclear. V shed 6 bases and J shed 9 bases, with 24 bases lying between them. The CDR3 is made up of 15 amino acids. Per germline, CDR1 WNHNN and CDR2 SYGVQD (reference sequence). The CDR3 coding sequence is TGCGCCAGCAGCCATTCCTCCGGGTCCGTTTCCGGGCAGTACTTC. It yields the protein CASSHSSGSVSGQYF.

CDR3 protein: CSAREGGRVTDTQYF. CDR3 nucleotide sequence: TGCAGTGCTAGAGAGGGAGGCAGGGTTACGGATACGCAGTATTTT. The rearrangement joins TRBV20-1 to TRBJ2-3; TRBD2 might be the D (6 bases). Germline lookup yields CDR1 DFQATT and CDR2 SNEGSKA (reference sequence). V shed 0 bases and J shed 6 bases, with 16 bases lying between them. The CDR3 loop spans 15 amino acids.

In this sample, this clonotype turned up a few times. This sequence joins TRBV12-3 or TRBV12-4 and TRBJ2-5, with TRBD2 matching 7 bases. The J call may be faulty, since TRBJ2-7 better matches the DNA end. The CDR3 totals 14 residues. The CDR3 here is CASSPGLRRYEQYF. The CDR3 DNA sequence: TGTGCCAGCAGTCCGGGACTACGGCGGTACGAGCAGTACTTC.

The chain uses TRBV29-1 and TRBJ2-7; TRBD2 agrees at 7 bases. V was clipped by 7 bases and J by 4 bases; unmatched bases: 10. This CDR3 is built from 13 residues. The germline V gene encodes CDR1 SQVTM and CDR2 ANQGSEA. The CDR3 DNA is TGCAGCGGGTCGGCGGGGGTCCCTTACGAGCAGTACTTC. Amino acids: CSGSAGVPYEQYF.

The rearrangement joins TRBV9 to TRBJ2-3; 12 bases fit TRBD2. This CDR3 has 16 residues. Germline CDR1 SGDLS, CDR2 YYNGEE. The V and J ends lost 4 bases and 4 bases, in that order; junction bases with no gene match: 7. The CDR3 coding sequence is TGTGCCAGCAGCCCCCGACTAGCGGGAGCGGCAGATACGCAGTATTTT. It specifies CASSPRLAGAADTQYF.

The V call is TRBV27, the J call TRBJ2-1, with D perhaps matching TRBD1 or TRBD2 (5 bases each). V was shortened by 5 bases and J by 2 bases, with 22 bases between the two germline ends. The CDR3 loop spans 18 amino acids. Per germline, CDR1 MNHEY and CDR2 SMNVEV (reference sequence). CDR3 coding DNA: TGTGCCAGCAGTCCCCCCCGGTGGGTGGGGGAGACCTACAATGAGCAGTTCTTC. This translates into CASSPPRWVGETYNEQFF.

The chain carries TRBV20-1 and TRBJ2-3, with a weak D call TRBD2 (7 bases). CDR1 and CDR2 from the germline V gene are DFQATT and SNEGSKA (reference sequence). There are 15 residues in the CDR3. Trimming left V 4 bases short and J 4 bases short, with 18 bases between. CDR3 nucleotide sequence: TGCAGTGCTACCGTCAGGGGCGGGAGTGCAGATACGCAGTATTTT. Its translation is CSATVRGGSADTQYF.

V and J are TRBV6-5 and TRBJ2-5; D is undetermined. Trimming removed 7 bases from V and 4 bases from J, with 22 bases in between. Germline V CDR1 and CDR2: MNHEY, SVGAGI. There are 16 residues in the CDR3. CDR3 region: CASNPMIASLAETQYF. In DNA form, the CDR3 reads TGTGCCAGCAATCCGATGATAGCCTCATTGGCAGAGACCCAGTACTTC.

The chain has TRBV12-3 or TRBV12-4 and TRBJ2-5; weak D call: TRBD2 (7 bases). This CDR3 is built from 15 residues. The V end lost 6 bases, the J end lost 1 base, and 15 bases lay between the germline ends. The CDR3: CASRRGGGPQETQYF. The CDR3 nucleotides are TGTGCCAGCAGGAGGGGGGGAGGACCCCAAGAGACCCAGTACTTC.

V gene TRBV20-1 combines with J gene TRBJ2-5; no clear D gene. This CDR3 region has 17 residues. V shed 0 bases and J shed 1 base, with 18 bases lying between them. CDR1 is DFQATT and CDR2 is SNEGSKA in the germline V gene (reference sequence). CDR3 protein: CSARDPWRSRPQETQYF. CDR3 bases: TGCAGTGCTAGAGATCCTTGGAGAAGCCGACCCCAAGAGACCCAGTACTTC.